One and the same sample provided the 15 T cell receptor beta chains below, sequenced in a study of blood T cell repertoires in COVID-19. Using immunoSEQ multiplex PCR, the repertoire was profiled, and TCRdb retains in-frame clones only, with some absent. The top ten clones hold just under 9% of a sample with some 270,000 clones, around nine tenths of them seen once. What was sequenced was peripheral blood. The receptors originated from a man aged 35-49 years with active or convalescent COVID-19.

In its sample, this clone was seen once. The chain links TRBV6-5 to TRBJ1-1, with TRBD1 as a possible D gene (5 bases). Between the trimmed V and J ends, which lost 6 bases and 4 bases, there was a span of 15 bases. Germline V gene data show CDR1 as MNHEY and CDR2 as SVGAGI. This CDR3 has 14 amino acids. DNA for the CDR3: TGTGCCAGCAGGTGGGGGGGTGCGGGCACTGAAGCTTTCTTT. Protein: CASRWGGAGTEAFF.

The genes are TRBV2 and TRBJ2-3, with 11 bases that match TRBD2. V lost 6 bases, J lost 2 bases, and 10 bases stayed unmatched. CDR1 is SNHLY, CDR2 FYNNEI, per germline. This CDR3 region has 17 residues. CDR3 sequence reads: CASRDVLAGEFTDTQYF. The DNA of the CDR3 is TGTGCCAGCAGGGACGTACTAGCGGGGGAGTTCACAGATACGCAGTATTTT.

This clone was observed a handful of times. The CDR3 loop reads CASIHRGEYNEQFF. The CDR3 DNA sequence: TGTGCCAGCATTCACAGGGGCGAGTACAATGAGCAGTTCTTC. The genes are TRBV6-5 and TRBJ2-1, with 7 bases aligning to TRBD1. The J segment lost 4 bases and the V segment lost 7 bases, leaving 7 bases of the junction unmatched. The germline V gene has CDR1 MNHEY and CDR2 SVGAGI. The CDR3 has 14 amino acids.

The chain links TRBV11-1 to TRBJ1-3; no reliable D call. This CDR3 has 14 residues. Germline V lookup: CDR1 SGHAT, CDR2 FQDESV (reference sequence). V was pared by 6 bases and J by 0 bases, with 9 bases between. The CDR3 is CASSWWASGNTIYF. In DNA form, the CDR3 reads TGTGCCAGCAGTTGGTGGGCCTCTGGAAACACCATATATTTT.

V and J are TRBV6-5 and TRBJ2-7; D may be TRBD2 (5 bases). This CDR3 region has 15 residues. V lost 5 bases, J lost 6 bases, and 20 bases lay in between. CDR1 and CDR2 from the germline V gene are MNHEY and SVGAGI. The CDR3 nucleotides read TGTGCCAGCAGTCCCGGGGTTGGGGTCGGTGGCGAGCAGTACTTC. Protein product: CASSPGVGVGGEQYF.

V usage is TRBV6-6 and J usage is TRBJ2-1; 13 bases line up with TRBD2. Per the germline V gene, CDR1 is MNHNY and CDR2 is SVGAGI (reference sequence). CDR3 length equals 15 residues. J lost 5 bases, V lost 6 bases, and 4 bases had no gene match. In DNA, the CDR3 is TGTGCCAGCAGAGACGGGACTAGCGGGAACAATGAGCAGTTCTTC. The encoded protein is CASRDGTSGNNEQFF.

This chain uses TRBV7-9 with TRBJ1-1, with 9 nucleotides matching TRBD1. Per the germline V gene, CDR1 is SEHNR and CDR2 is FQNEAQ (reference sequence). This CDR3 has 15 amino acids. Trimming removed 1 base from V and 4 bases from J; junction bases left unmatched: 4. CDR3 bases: TGTGCCAGCAGCTTAGGAGGGACAGGGACCACTGAAGCTTTCTTT. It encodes CASSLGGTGTTEAFF.

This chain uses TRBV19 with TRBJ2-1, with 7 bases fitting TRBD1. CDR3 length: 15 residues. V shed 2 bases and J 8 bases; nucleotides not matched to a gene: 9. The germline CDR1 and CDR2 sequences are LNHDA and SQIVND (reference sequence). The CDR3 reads CASSINDRDLDEQFF. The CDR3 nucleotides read TGTGCCAGTAGTATAAATGACAGGGACCTTGATGAGCAGTTCTTC. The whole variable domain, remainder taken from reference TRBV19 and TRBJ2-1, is DGGITQSPKYLFRKEGQNVTLSCEQNLNHDAMYWYRQDPGQGLRLIYYSQIVNDFQKGDIAEGYSVSREKKESFPLTVTSAQKNPTAFYLCASSINDRDLDEQFFGPGTRLTVL.

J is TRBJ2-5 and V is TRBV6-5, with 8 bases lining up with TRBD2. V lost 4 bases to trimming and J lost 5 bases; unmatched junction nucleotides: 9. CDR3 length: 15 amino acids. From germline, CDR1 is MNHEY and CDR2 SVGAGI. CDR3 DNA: TGTGCCAGCAGTTTATTCGGGACTAGTGGCGAGACCCAGTACTTC. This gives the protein CASSLFGTSGETQYF.

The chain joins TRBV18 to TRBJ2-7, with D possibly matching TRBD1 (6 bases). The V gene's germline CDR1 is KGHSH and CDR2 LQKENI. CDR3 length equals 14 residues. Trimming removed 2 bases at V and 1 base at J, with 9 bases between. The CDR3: CASSPGGWSYEQYF. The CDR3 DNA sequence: TGTGCCAGCTCACCAGGGGGCTGGTCCTACGAGCAGTACTTC.

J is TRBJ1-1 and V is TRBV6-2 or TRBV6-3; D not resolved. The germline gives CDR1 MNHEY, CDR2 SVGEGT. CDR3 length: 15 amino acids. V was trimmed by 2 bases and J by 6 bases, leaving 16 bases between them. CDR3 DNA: TGTGCCAGCAGTTACCGGGTAGGGAGGCCCCCTGAAGCTTTCTTT. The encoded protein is CASSYRVGRPPEAFF.

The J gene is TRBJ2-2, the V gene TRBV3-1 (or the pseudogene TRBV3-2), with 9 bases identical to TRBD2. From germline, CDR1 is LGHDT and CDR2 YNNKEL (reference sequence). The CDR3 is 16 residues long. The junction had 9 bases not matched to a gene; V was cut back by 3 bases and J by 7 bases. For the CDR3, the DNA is TGTGCCAGCAGCCACCCCAGCGGGAGGTATGTCGGGGAGCTGTTTTTT. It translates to CASSHPSGRYVGELFF.

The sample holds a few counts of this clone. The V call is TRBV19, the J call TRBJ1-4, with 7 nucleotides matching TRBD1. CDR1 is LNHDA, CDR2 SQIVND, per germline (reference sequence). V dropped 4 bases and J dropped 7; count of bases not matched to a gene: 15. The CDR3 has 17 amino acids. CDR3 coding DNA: TGTGCCAGTAGTAGGGCCGTAAGAGGGGGCGCGTTTGAAAAACTGTTTTTT. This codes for CASSRAVRGGAFEKLFF.

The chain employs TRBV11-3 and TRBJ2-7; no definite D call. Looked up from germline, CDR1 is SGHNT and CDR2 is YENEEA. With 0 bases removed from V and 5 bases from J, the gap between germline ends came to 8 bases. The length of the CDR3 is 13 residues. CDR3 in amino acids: CASSLEGSHEQYF. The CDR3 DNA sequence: TGTGCCAGCAGCTTAGAGGGCAGTCACGAGCAGTACTTC.

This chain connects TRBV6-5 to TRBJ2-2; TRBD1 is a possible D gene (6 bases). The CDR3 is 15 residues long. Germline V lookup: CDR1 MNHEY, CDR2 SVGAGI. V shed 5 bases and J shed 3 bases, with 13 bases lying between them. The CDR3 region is CASSRSQGHTGELFF. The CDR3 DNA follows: TGTGCCAGCAGTCGCTCTCAGGGGCACACCGGGGAGCTGTTTTTT.